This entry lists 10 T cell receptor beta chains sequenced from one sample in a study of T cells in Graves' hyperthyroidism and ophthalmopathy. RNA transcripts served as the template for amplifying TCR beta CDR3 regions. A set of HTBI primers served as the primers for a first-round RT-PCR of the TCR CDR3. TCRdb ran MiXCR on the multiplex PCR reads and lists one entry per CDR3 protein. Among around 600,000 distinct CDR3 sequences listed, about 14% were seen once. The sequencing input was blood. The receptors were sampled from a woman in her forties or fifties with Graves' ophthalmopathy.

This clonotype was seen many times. The CDR3, as DNA: TGTGCCAGCAGTTTGAGGGGGAACACTGAAGCTTTCTTT. Translating it yields CASSLRGNTEAFF. This chain links TRBV12-3 or TRBV12-4 with TRBJ1-1; D perhaps matches TRBD1 (5 bases). Trimming shortened V by 3 bases and J by 1 base, and 6 bases separated the two germline ends. This CDR3 is built from 13 residues.

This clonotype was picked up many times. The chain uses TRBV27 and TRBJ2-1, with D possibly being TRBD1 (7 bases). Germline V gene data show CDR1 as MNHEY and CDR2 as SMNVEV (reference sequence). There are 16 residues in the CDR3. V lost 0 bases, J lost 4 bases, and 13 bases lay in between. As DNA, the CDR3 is TGTGCCAGCAGTTTATCTTCAGGGGGGAAATACAATGAGCAGTTCTTC. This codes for CASSLSSGGKYNEQFF.

Here the CDR3 DNA reads TGTGCCAGCAGCCGTTCGGGGGCCCGAGGAAACACCATATATTTT. It codes for CASSRSGARGNTIYF. The V and J genes are TRBV5-6 and TRBJ1-3, with a weak D call TRBD1 (6 bases). V was cut by 4 bases and J by 4 bases, with 15 bases left in between. The CDR3 consists of 15 residues. Germline assignment: CDR1 SGHDT and CDR2 YYEEEE.

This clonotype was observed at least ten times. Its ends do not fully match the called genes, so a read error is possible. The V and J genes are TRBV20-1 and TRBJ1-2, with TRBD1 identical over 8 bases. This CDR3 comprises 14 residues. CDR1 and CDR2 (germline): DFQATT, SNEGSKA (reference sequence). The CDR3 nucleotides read TGCAGCGCTAGAGATCGTCAGGGGGCGCATGGCTACACCTTC. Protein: CSARDRQGAHGYTF.

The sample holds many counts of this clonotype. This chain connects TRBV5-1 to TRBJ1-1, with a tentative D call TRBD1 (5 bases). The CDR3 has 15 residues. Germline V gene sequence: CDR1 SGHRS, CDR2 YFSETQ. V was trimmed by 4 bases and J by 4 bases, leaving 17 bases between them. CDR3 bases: TGCGCCAGCAGCCCTCGCTTTGGGGGGGGCACTGAAGCTTTCTTT. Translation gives CASSPRFGGGTEAFF.

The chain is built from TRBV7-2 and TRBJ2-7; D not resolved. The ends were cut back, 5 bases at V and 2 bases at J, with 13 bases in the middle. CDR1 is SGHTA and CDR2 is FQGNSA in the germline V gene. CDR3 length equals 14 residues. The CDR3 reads CASSLRPGAYEQYF. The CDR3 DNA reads TGTGCCAGCAGCCTAAGGCCAGGAGCCTACGAGCAGTACTTC.

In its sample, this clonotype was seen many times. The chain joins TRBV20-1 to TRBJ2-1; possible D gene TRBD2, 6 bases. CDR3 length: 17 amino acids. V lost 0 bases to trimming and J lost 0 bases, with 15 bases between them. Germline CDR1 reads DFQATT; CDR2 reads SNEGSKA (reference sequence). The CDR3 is CSARDLATRSSYNEQFF. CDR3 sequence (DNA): TGCAGTGCTAGAGATCTCGCGACTAGGAGCTCCTACAATGAGCAGTTCTTC.

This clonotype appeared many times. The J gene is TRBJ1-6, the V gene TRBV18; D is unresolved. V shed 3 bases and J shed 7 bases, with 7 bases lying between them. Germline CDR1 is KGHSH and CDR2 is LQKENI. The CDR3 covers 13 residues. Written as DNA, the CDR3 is TGTGCCAGCTCACCCCAAGACAATTCACCCCTCCACTTT. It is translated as CASSPQDNSPLHF.

The CDR3 loop reads CAISDWTSGSWSYNEQFF. The CDR3 nucleotides are TGTGCCATCAGTGATTGGACTAGCGGGAGTTGGTCCTACAATGAGCAGTTCTTC. V and J are TRBV10-3 and TRBJ2-1, with 13 bases identical to TRBD2. CDR3 length: 18 residues. V shed 3 bases and J 1 base; nucleotides not matched to a gene: 6. In germline, CDR1 is ENHRY, CDR2 SYGVKD.

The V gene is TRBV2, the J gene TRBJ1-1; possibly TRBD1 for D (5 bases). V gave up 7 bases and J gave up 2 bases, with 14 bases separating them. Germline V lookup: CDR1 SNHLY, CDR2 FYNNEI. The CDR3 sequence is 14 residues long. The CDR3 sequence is CASISGGPNTEAFF. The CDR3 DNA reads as TGTGCCAGCATCTCGGGGGGTCCAAACACTGAAGCTTTCTTT. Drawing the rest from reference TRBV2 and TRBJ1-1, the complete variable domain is EPEVTQTPSHQVTQMGQEVILRCVPISNHLYFYWYRQILGQKVEFLVSFYNNEISEKSEIFDDQFSVERPDGSNFTLKIRSTKLEDSAMYFCASISGGPNTEAFFGQGTRLTVV.